The next 29 T cell receptor beta chains were all read from a single sample in a study of shared clonotypes between healthy human individuals. Naive CD8 cells lacked CD45RO and underwent positive selection for CCR7, leaving out terminally differentiated effector memory CD45RA+ cells. The data were produced by immunoSEQ multiplex PCR, yet TCRdb's version contains in-frame clones alone and is incomplete. The sample includes about 820,000 clones, 85% to 95% of them seen just once. What was sequenced was naive CD8+ T cells sorted from blood. The receptors here all came from a man younger than 40 in good health.

The V and J genes are TRBV27 and TRBJ2-1; possibly TRBD1 or TRBD2 for D (5 bases each). Germline V gives CDR1 MNHEY, CDR2 SMNVEV (reference sequence). CDR3 length: 14 amino acids. Trimming removed 6 bases at V and 8 bases at J, with 17 bases between. DNA for the CDR3: TGTGCCAGCAGCCACCCGTGGGGGTTCGATGAGCAGTTCTTC. Protein product: CASSHPWGFDEQFF.

The chain links TRBV7-9 to TRBJ1-1; D is perhaps TRBD1 (6 bases). Germline CDR1 and CDR2: SEHNR and FQNEAQ (reference sequence). The CDR3 loop spans 14 amino acids. V shed 7 bases and J shed 10 bases, with 22 bases lying between them. The CDR3 nucleotides are TGTGCCAGCAACGGGCTGGTGGAACAGGGAAGAGCTTTCTTT. Translated, it gives CASNGLVEQGRAFF.

The chain recombines TRBV9 with TRBJ2-1, with 8 bases that match TRBD1. V shed 2 bases and J 5 bases; nucleotides not matched to a gene: 9. This CDR3 region has 16 residues. Germline V CDR1 and CDR2: SGDLS, YYNGEE. The CDR3 DNA sequence: TGTGCCAGCAGCGTCCCTCGACAGGGGAGCAACAATGAGCAGTTCTTC. This sequence encodes CASSVPRQGSNNEQFF.

V usage is TRBV30 and J usage is TRBJ1-3, with D perhaps TRBD1 (5 bases). V lost 3 bases and J lost 2, with 14 bases in between. The CDR3 loop spans 15 amino acids. In germline, CDR1 is GTSNPN, CDR2 SVGIG (reference sequence). DNA of the CDR3: TGTGCCTGGAGGGGACCTCCCCGGCCTGGAAACACCATATATTTT. It translates to CAWRGPPRPGNTIYF.

About this clone: The sample holds other DNA sequences that translate to the same CDR3. The chain recombines TRBV9 with TRBJ2-7; D gene uncertain. The CDR3 is made up of 13 amino acids. V lost 0 bases and J lost 6, with 10 bases in between. Germline CDR1 is SGDLS and CDR2 is YYNGEE. This chain's CDR3 is CASSVGGPGEQYF. Here the CDR3 DNA reads TGTGCCAGCAGCGTAGGAGGTCCGGGCGAGCAGTACTTC.

The genes are TRBV10-2 and TRBJ2-7; TRBD2 aligns across 14 bases. CDR1 and CDR2 from the germline V gene are WSHSY and SAAADI. There are 17 residues in the CDR3. J was trimmed by 5 bases and V by 3 bases; bases with no gene match: 9. The CDR3 DNA reads as TGCGCCAGCAGTGAAATAGGACTAGCGGGAGGATTGAACGAGCAGTACTTC. Translation: CASSEIGLAGGLNEQYF.

This clone was counted once. The chain links TRBV7-6 to TRBJ2-1; 7 bases are a match to TRBD1. Germline-derived CDR1 and CDR2 are SGHVS and FNYEAQ. Trimming took 3 bases from V and 8 from J; bases not matched to a gene: 7. The length of the CDR3 is 14 residues. The CDR3 DNA reads as TGTGCCAGCAGCTTCACAGGGGAGCTCGATGAGCAGTTCTTC. Encoded protein: CASSFTGELDEQFF.

V and J are TRBV9 and TRBJ2-2; D is ambiguous. Trimming took off 3 bases at V and 5 bases at J, with 8 bases between the two ends. Germline V CDR1 and CDR2: SGDLS, YYNGEE. The CDR3 totals 13 residues. The DNA of the CDR3 is TGTGCCAGCAGCGCGCCTGGGACCGGGGAGCTGTTTTTT. Translated, it gives CASSAPGTGELFF.

The table lists this clone with a count of one. The chain has TRBV10-1 and TRBJ2-7; TRBD1 is a possible D gene (6 bases). Germline V gene data show CDR1 as WNHNN and CDR2 as SYGVQD (reference sequence). V was trimmed by 0 bases and J by 2 bases, leaving 11 bases between them. This CDR3 comprises 15 residues. DNA for the CDR3: TGCGCCAGCAGTGAGTCCCAGGGGCCCCCCTACGAGCAGTACTTC. Amino acid sequence: CASSESQGPPYEQYF.

The chain links TRBV9 to TRBJ2-7; TRBD2 matches at 7 bases. The CDR3 loop spans 15 amino acids. J was trimmed by 6 bases and V by 4 bases; bases with no gene match: 13. Germline V gives CDR1 SGDLS, CDR2 YYNGEE. DNA of the CDR3: TGTGCCAGCAGCTTGGGAGGGGCAGATTCCGGCGAGCAGTACTTC. Amino acid sequence: CASSLGGADSGEQYF.

V and J are TRBV27 and TRBJ2-5, with D perhaps TRBD2 (6 bases). Germline assignment: CDR1 MNHEY and CDR2 SMNVEV (reference sequence). CDR3 length: 16 amino acids. Deletions cut 3 bases from V and 3 bases from J, with 17 bases between. CDR3 nucleotides: TGTGCCAGCAGTTTTTTGTCGGACTTAGCGGAAGAGACCCAGTACTTC. It yields the protein CASSFLSDLAEETQYF.

This rearrangement joins TRBV7-8 to TRBJ2-7, with 11 positions matching TRBD2. V was clipped by 6 bases and J by 6 bases; unmatched bases: 7. Germline assignment: CDR1 SGHVS and CDR2 FQNEAQ. The CDR3 sequence is 14 residues long. For the CDR3, the DNA is TGTGCCAGCAGTCCGCCGGGACTAGCGGCCGAGCAGTACTTC. It specifies CASSPPGLAAEQYF. Based on the CDR3 plus reference TRBV7-8 and TRBJ2-7, the full variable domain is GAGVSQSPRYKVAKRGQDVALRCDPISGHVSLFWYQQALGQGPEFLTYFQNEAQLDKSGLPSDRFFAERPEGSVSTLKIQRTQQEDSAVYLCASSPPGLAAEQYFGPGTRLTVT.

The chain carries TRBV28 and TRBJ2-7, with TRBD2 as a possible D gene (6 bases). Germline V CDR1 and CDR2: MDHEN, SYDVKM. With 8 bases removed from V and 1 base from J, the gap between germline ends came to 18 bases. The CDR3 length is 15 residues. CDR3 in amino acids: CASRVGEAPSYEQYF. Here the CDR3 DNA reads TGTGCCAGCCGAGTCGGGGAGGCGCCTTCCTACGAGCAGTACTTC.

The chain recombines TRBV28 with TRBJ2-5, with a possible D match to TRBD1 (6 bases). CDR3 length equals 16 residues. CDR1 is MDHEN, CDR2 SYDVKM, per germline. Between the trimmed V and J ends, which lost 7 bases and 3 bases, there was a span of 21 bases. CDR3 DNA: TGTGCCAGCATCTTATCGCCCCTTACAGGGAAAGAGACCCAGTACTTC. Translated, it gives CASILSPLTGKETQYF. The variable domain in full, with the rest retrieved from reference TRBV28 and TRBJ2-5, is DVKVTQSSRYLVKRTGEKVFLECVQDMDHENMFWYRQDPGLGLRLIYFSYDVKMKEKGDIPEGYSVSREKKERFSLILESASTNQTSMYLCASILSPLTGKETQYFGPGTRLLVL.

The chain combines TRBV10-3 with TRBJ2-1, with 8 bases aligning to TRBD2. V shed 6 bases and J 1 base; nucleotides not matched to a gene: 5. The CDR3 has 15 residues. Germline loops: CDR1 ENHRY, CDR2 SYGVKD. CDR3: CAIRPGLESYNEQFF. The CDR3 region has the DNA TGTGCCATCAGACCGGGACTAGAGTCCTACAATGAGCAGTTCTTC.

The rearrangement uses TRBV10-3 and TRBJ1-2, with D unclear. Germline assignment: CDR1 ENHRY and CDR2 SYGVKD. V lost 2 bases and J 0 bases, leaving 16 bases between the germline ends. This CDR3 spans 17 amino acids. The CDR3 here is CAISESIYGEANYGYTF. The CDR3 DNA is TGTGCCATCAGTGAGAGTATCTACGGTGAAGCTAACTATGGCTACACCTTC.

The chain is built from TRBV7-6 and TRBJ2-7; the D gene is possibly TRBD1 (5 bases). V was trimmed by 1 base and J by 4 bases, leaving 11 bases between them. The CDR3 totals 14 residues. Germline-derived CDR1 and CDR2 are SGHVS and FNYEAQ. In nucleotides, the CDR3 is TGTGCCAGCAGCTTAGAGTCAGGGTTATACGAGCAGTACTTC. It codes for CASSLESGLYEQYF.

Only one count was recorded for this clone. The chain carries TRBV6-4 and TRBJ2-2; weak D call: TRBD2 (5 bases). Germline V gene sequence: CDR1 MRHNA, CDR2 SNTAGT. V shed 4 bases and J shed 5 bases, with 11 bases lying between them. The CDR3 sequence is 14 residues long. Written as DNA, the CDR3 is TGTGCCAGCAGTGCGGGAACAGATACCGGGGAGCTGTTTTTT. Amino acid sequence: CASSAGTDTGELFF.

The chain employs TRBV11-2 and TRBJ2-3; possibly TRBD2 for D (6 bases). Looked up from germline, CDR1 is SGHAT and CDR2 is FQNNGV. Trimming removed 3 bases from V and 1 base from J, with 17 bases in between. This CDR3 spans 17 amino acids. CDR3 nucleotide sequence: TGTGCCAGCAGCTTTCCCCAGGAGGGCCTGGGCACAGATACGCAGTATTTT. Its translation is CASSFPQEGLGTDTQYF.

V usage is TRBV4-1 and J usage is TRBJ1-5, with 8 bases lining up with TRBD1. J was trimmed by 7 bases and V by 0 bases; bases with no gene match: 8. Per the germline V gene, CDR1 is MGHRA and CDR2 is YSYEKL. CDR3 size: 16 residues. This CDR3 is CASSQDEGQGRQPQHF. The DNA of the CDR3 is TGCGCCAGCAGCCAAGATGAAGGACAGGGACGGCAGCCCCAGCATTTT.

The J gene is TRBJ2-1, the V gene TRBV5-5; D remains unclear. CDR3 length equals 16 residues. Germline CDR1 is SGHKS and CDR2 is YYEKEE (reference sequence). V lost 0 bases and J 0 bases, leaving 10 bases between the germline ends. This CDR3 reads CASSLAGSSSYNEQFF. In DNA form, the CDR3 reads TGTGCCAGCAGCTTGGCAGGATCAAGCTCCTACAATGAGCAGTTCTTC. The variable domain in full, completed from reference TRBV5-5 and TRBJ2-1, reads DAGVTQSPTHLIKTRGQQVTLRCSPISGHKSVSWYQQVLGQGPQFIFQYYEKEERGRGNFPDRFSARQFPNYSSELNVNALLLGDSALYLCASSLAGSSSYNEQFFGPGTRLTVL.

To note about this clone: The same CDR3 can be traced to other DNA sequences in this sample. The chain employs TRBV28 and TRBJ2-7; D may be TRBD1 or TRBD2 (6 bases each). CDR3 size: 14 residues. V was clipped by 3 bases and J by 0 bases, with 9 bases between them. Germline V gene sequence: CDR1 MDHEN, CDR2 SYDVKM. The CDR3 region is CASSLRDNSYEQYF. CDR3 DNA sequence: TGTGCCAGCAGTTTGCGGGACAACTCCTACGAGCAGTACTTC. Full variable domain (missing parts from reference TRBV28 and TRBJ2-7): DVKVTQSSRYLVKRTGEKVFLECVQDMDHENMFWYRQDPGLGLRLIYFSYDVKMKEKGDIPEGYSVSREKKERFSLILESASTNQTSMYLCASSLRDNSYEQYFGPGTRLTVT.

This clone was picked up one time. The gene calls are TRBV4-3 and TRBJ2-1, with D perhaps TRBD1 (5 bases). Germline values: CDR1 LGHNA, CDR2 YSLEER. The V end was cut by 0 bases, the J end by 4 bases, with 7 bases between. This CDR3 comprises 14 residues. In DNA form, the CDR3 reads TGCGCCAGCAGCCAAGATAGGGGTTACAATGAGCAGTTCTTC. It translates to CASSQDRGYNEQFF.

V usage is TRBV28 and J usage is TRBJ1-2; perhaps TRBD1 as D (6 bases). V lost 6 bases, J lost 4 bases, and 12 bases lay in between. Germline CDR1 is MDHEN and CDR2 is SYDVKM. The CDR3 runs 13 residues. The CDR3 bases are TGTGCCAGCAGCTTCGACAGGACCTATGGCTACACCTTC. Its protein product is CASSFDRTYGYTF.

The CDR3 loop reads CASSEIAGLRRSTDTQYF. The DNA of the CDR3 is TGTGCCAGCAGTGAAATTGCGGGCCTCAGGCGGAGCACAGATACGCAGTATTTT. The gene calls are TRBV2 and TRBJ2-3; D perhaps matches TRBD2 (5 bases). Trimming pared 2 bases from V and 0 bases from J, leaving 18 bases between. The CDR3 has 18 residues. Germline V gene sequence: CDR1 SNHLY, CDR2 FYNNEI.

V is TRBV28 and J is TRBJ2-3; D perhaps matches TRBD2 (7 bases). Germline CDR1 MDHEN, CDR2 SYDVKM. This CDR3 spans 13 amino acids. V lost 10 bases, J lost 2 bases, and 13 bases lay in between. As DNA, the CDR3 is TGTGCCATCTGGGAGGGGGACACAGATACGCAGTATTTT. It yields the protein CAIWEGDTDTQYF.

The chain uses TRBV27 and TRBJ2-2; D is uncertain. V lost 3 bases to trimming and J lost 7 bases, with 6 bases between them. The CDR3 extends over 12 amino acids. The germline V gene has CDR1 MNHEY and CDR2 SMNVEV (reference sequence). CDR3 DNA: TGTGCCAGCAGTTTTCTGGGCGGGGAGCTGTTTTTT. Its translation: CASSFLGGELFF.

The rearrangement joins TRBV7-9 to TRBJ2-5; D might be TRBD2 (6 bases). Trimming stripped 5 bases from V and 4 bases from J, with 20 bases between. CDR3 length: 16 residues. Germline CDR1 and CDR2: SEHNR and FQNEAQ (reference sequence). The CDR3 is CASSPAIGRRGETQYF. The CDR3 nucleotides read TGTGCCAGCAGCCCAGCTATCGGGAGAAGGGGAGAGACCCAGTACTTC.

The sample holds a few counts of this clone. This chain connects TRBV27 to TRBJ2-2, with 8 nucleotides matching TRBD1. The germline V gene encodes CDR1 MNHEY and CDR2 SMNVEV (reference sequence). CDR3 length: 16 residues. Germline trimming cut 4 bases from V and 4 bases from J; bases unmatched to any gene: 8. CDR3 region: CASSSQGARGTGELFF. The CDR3 DNA is TGTGCCAGCAGTTCTCAGGGGGCGCGCGGCACCGGGGAGCTGTTTTTT.